A single sample is the source of the 7 T cell receptor beta chains below, sequenced in a study of long-term antiretroviral therapy in people with HIV (dated by TCRdb to 2021 to 2024). Sequencing of the TRB variable region was done with the immunoSEQ hsTCRB v3.0 assay at survey level resolution. Imported from immuneACCESS, the table was reduced by TCRdb to in-frame sequences with V and J called. These copies leave out some clones; in studies compared against another copy, an unresolved V gene accounts for under half, and the cause of the remainder is not known. The sample table records some 16,000 clones; 70% to 90% of these occur just once. Of the sample, around 12% falls within the top ten clones. This specimen consisted of unsorted PBMCs, obtained 0.7 years before starting antiretroviral therapy. The receptor source for this set is a man between 50 and 59 years old with HIV.

This clone was picked up one time. The chain uses TRBV5-1 and TRBJ2-2; TRBD1 agrees at 10 bases. The CDR3 extends over 14 amino acids. V lost 7 bases, J lost 3 bases, and 3 bases stayed unmatched. The germline V gene has CDR1 SGHRS and CDR2 YFSETQ. The CDR3 region has the DNA TGCGCCAGCGGACAGGGGGGGGACACCGGGGAGCTGTTTTTT. It codes for CASGQGGDTGELFF.

This sequence joins TRBV7-8 and TRBJ2-5, with D unresolved. Per the germline V gene, CDR1 is SGHVS and CDR2 is FQNEAQ. Trimming took 0 bases from V and 5 from J, leaving 16 bases between them. This CDR3 spans 16 amino acids. In nucleotides, the CDR3 is TGTGCCAGCAGCTTAGCCCTAGAAGAGGCAAGCGAGACCCAGTACTTC. Its protein product is CASSLALEEASETQYF.

This rearrangement joins TRBV6-1 to TRBJ2-3, with 8 bases fitting TRBD1. Per germline, CDR1 MNHNS and CDR2 SASEGT. The length of the CDR3 is 18 residues. The V and J ends lost 4 bases and 4 bases, in that order; junction bases with no gene match: 16. CDR3 DNA sequence: TGTGCCAGCAGTGGAGAGCAGAACAGGGGGTGGGGGTCAGATACGCAGTATTTT. This gives the protein CASSGEQNRGWGSDTQYF.

This clone was observed a few times. The chain links TRBV30 to TRBJ2-7; tentative D call: TRBD1 (6 bases). V was shortened by 0 bases and J by 6 bases, with 12 bases between the two germline ends. The CDR3 runs 13 residues. CDR1 and CDR2 from the germline V gene are GTSNPN and SVGIG (reference sequence). The CDR3 protein is CAWSVYGQSEQYF. The DNA of the CDR3 is TGTGCCTGGAGTGTTTACGGACAGAGCGAGCAGTACTTC.

CDR3 DNA: TGTGCCAGCAGCTGGGGACAGGGGGTAGATACGCAGTATTTT. Protein: CASSWGQGVDTQYF. J is TRBJ2-3 and V is TRBV5-5; TRBD1 matches at 11 bases. CDR1 is SGHKS and CDR2 is YYEKEE in the germline V gene (reference sequence). The junction had 2 bases not matched to a gene; V was cut back by 3 bases and J by 5 bases. CDR3 length: 14 residues.

This clone occurred once. The chain combines TRBV6-1 with TRBJ2-7; D call uncertain. Germline CDR1 MNHNS, CDR2 SASEGT. The CDR3 sequence is 12 residues long. V was cut by 7 bases and J by 3 bases, with 10 bases left in between. CDR3 amino acids: CASIVRGYEQYF. The CDR3 DNA reads TGTGCCAGCATCGTCCGAGGCTACGAGCAGTACTTC.

The gene calls are TRBV25-1 and TRBJ2-3; the match to TRBD2 covers 10 bases. The V gene's germline CDR1 is MGHDK and CDR2 SYGVNS. With V trimmed by 10 bases and J by 4 bases, 11 bases remained unmatched. This CDR3 is 15 amino acids long. CDR3 in DNA: TGTGCCACCGTAAGCGGGGGGGGTCATTCAGATACGCAGTATTTT. As protein: CATVSGGGHSDTQYF. Based on the CDR3 plus reference TRBV25-1 and TRBJ2-3, the full variable domain is EADIYQTPRYLVIGTGKKITLECSQTMGHDKMYWYQQDPGMELHLIHYSYGVNSTEKGDLSSESTVSRIRTEHFPLTLESARPSHTSQYLCATVSGGGHSDTQYFGPGTRLTVL.